This T cell receptor (beta chain) was captured by sequencing in a study of naive and memory T cell subsets. Study-wide findings and caveats: In CD4 and CD8 cells, diversity dropped from naive through EMRA. TCR abundance followed a power law differing between naive and memory subsets.

This clonotype was counted a few times. Its target is unknown. Two oligonucleotides, mixed equimolar, formed the beta constant-region primer covering TRBC1 and TRBC2. Ligated cDNA was amplified by four rounds of PCR with nested alpha and beta constant-region primers and SP2. MiXCR, applied by TCRdb to the UMI-ligation and nested PCR reads, yields one record per CDR3 protein. The sample comprises 95,000 to 150,000 distinct CDR3 sequences, 35% to 40% of which are singletons, and approximately 0.9% rests with the top ten. CD8 T cells were positively selected from what remained after CD4 positive selection. Cells stained for CD3, CD4, CD8, CD45RA and CD27 were sorted into four subsets. The material sequenced was central memory CD4+ T cells from blood. This receptor was identified in a human donor in good health.

CDR3 in DNA: TGTGCCAGCAGTCCCTCCGGGACAGCCTATGAAAAACTGTTTTTT. Protein sequence: CASSPSGTAYEKLFF. J is TRBJ1-4 and V is TRBV6-5; 7 positions match TRBD1. The CDR3 loop spans 15 amino acids. The V and J ends lost 5 bases and 6 bases, in that order; junction bases with no gene match: 9. Germline CDR1 and CDR2: MNHEY and SVGAGI.